This TCR beta chain was captured in a study of technical replicates of blood from four donors. The repertoire was sequenced with immunoSEQ multiplex PCR; TCRdb's copy has only in-frame clones and lacks some. The profile covers roughly 56,000 clones, with about 95% appearing a single time and roughly 3.1% taken by the ten largest. The clonotype was recovered from a human donor in good health. Some clones in this sample may be carry-over from other donors' samples. Sequencing was done on a sample of PBMCs.

The CDR3 spells CASSPGGGGEKLFF. The CDR3 DNA reads as TGCGCCAGCAGCCCAGGGGGCGGTGGTGAAAAACTGTTTTTT. J is TRBJ1-4 and V is TRBV5-1, with 8 bases that match TRBD1. The CDR3 totals 14 residues. Germline V lookup: CDR1 SGHRS, CDR2 YFSETQ. J was trimmed by 7 bases and V by 4 bases; bases with no gene match: 6.